The clone carrying this T cell receptor beta chain was seen a few times. Its antigen remains unidentified. The sample originates from a study of blood T cells in healthy people across ages. Study results and limitations: Because donor CMV status was unknown, expanded clonotype changes were possibly confounded. With age, beta diversity per million T cells declined roughly linearly, significantly by about 40.

The germline CDR1 and CDR2 sequences are MNHEY and SVGEGT. V was trimmed by 7 bases and J by 4 bases, leaving 8 bases between them. The CDR3 is made up of 12 amino acids. Isolation per sample recovered at least 7 million PBMCs. Primers used in a second PCR of about 7 to 11 cycles were a sample-barcoded 5' primer and a J-beta primer mix. Each cDNA molecule, via a template-switch adaptor with 12 random nucleotides, was tagged. TCRdb itself ran the 5' RACE reads through MiXCR, one entry per CDR3 protein. The repertoire consists of around 2 million distinct CDR3 sequences, with roughly two fifths occurring once and the leading ten covering 20% to 25%.

The sequence was collected from a human donor in good health. The chain couples TRBV6-2 or TRBV6-3 to TRBJ2-1; D unresolved. The sample comprised blood. The CDR3 sequence is CASTTIYNEQFF. CDR3 DNA sequence: TGTGCCAGCACCACCATTTACAATGAGCAGTTCTTC.